This T cell receptor (beta chain) is from a study of blood T cell repertoires in COVID-19. The method was immunoSEQ multiplex PCR; TCRdb's version includes in-frame clones alone and lacks a portion of them. The sample records some 140,000 clones, roughly 86% being singletons. This clone was seen only once. The receptor's source is a woman between 50 and 59 years old who had recovered from COVID-19. Sequenced sample: peripheral blood.

The CDR3 DNA is TGTGCCAGCAGCCAGGTAGAGGGGGTGCAGTACTTC. This sequence encodes CASSQVEGVQYF. The chain is built from TRBV3-1 (or the pseudogene TRBV3-2) and TRBJ2-7; a weak D match, TRBD1 (6 bases). Germline V gene data show CDR1 as LGHDT and CDR2 as YNNKEL (reference sequence). The CDR3 totals 12 residues. The V end lost 3 bases, the J end lost 9 bases, and 12 bases lay between the germline ends.